This T cell receptor beta chain was recovered during a study of T cell changes during pregnancy in multiple sclerosis. Profiled with immunoSEQ multiplex PCR; TCRdb holds only in-frame clones, not every one. The sample holds 75,000 to 95,000 clones; 80% to 95% are singletons and the top ten take 1.5% to 2%. This clone has more than one count but fewer than ten. V dropped 4 bases and J dropped 7; count of bases not matched to a gene: 7. The CDR3 covers 15 residues. Germline V gene lookup returns CDR1 SNHLY and CDR2 FYNNEI. Source: peripheral blood, taken in the first trimester of pregnancy. The chain couples TRBV2 to TRBJ1-6; 7 bases are a match to TRBD1. This TCR came from a female donor in good health, enrolled as a control in a pregnancy study. The CDR3 spells CASSGMTGLNSPLHF. The CDR3 region has the DNA TGTGCCAGCAGTGGGATGACAGGGCTGAATTCACCCCTCCACTTT.